Listed below are T cell receptor beta chains from one sample, sequenced in a study of blood T cell repertoires in COVID-19. Assay: immunoSEQ multiplex PCR; the TCRdb copy retains only in-frame clones and omits some. The repertoire has approximately 270,000 clones, 70% to 90% of them found once; the top ten carry 3%. Source material: peripheral blood. The receptors were sampled from a man between 18 and 29 years old with active or convalescent COVID-19. Both conserved end residues are part of each CDR3. A D gene is named only where the DNA matches it firmly. A row's size may be missing; if present it is once, few, many or a size class.

>-|TRBD1|TRBV2|TRBJ2-4
TGTGCCAGCAGGACAGGGCTAGCCAAAAACATTCAGTACTTC
CASRTGLAKNIQYF
>-|TRBD1|TRBV5-5|TRBJ1-6
TGTGCCAGCAGCTTGGAGGGACAGTCTAATTCACCCCTCCACTTT
CASSLEGQSNSPLHF
>few|-|TRBV4-3|TRBJ1-2
TGCGCCAGCAGCCAGGAACAGGGTAACTATGGCTACACCTTC
CASSQEQGNYGYTF
>-|TRBD1|TRBV7-8|TRBJ2-7
TGTGCCAGCAGCGGAGGACAGGGGGGGTACGAGCAGTACTTC
CASSGGQGGYEQYF
>-|-|TRBV27|TRBJ1-1
TGTGCCAGCAGTTTCCAGGACAGTCCTGGAGCTTTCTTT
CASSFQDSPGAFF
>-|-|TRBV28|TRBJ1-1
TGTGCCAGCAGCCGACCACAATCGGGTTTGAACACTGAAGCTTTCTTT
CASSRPQSGLNTEAFF
>-|TRBD2|TRBV30|TRBJ2-2
TGTGCCTGGATCAGCGGGAGAAACACCGGGGAGCTGTTTTTT
CAWISGRNTGELFF
>-|-|TRBV19|TRBJ1-2
TGTGCCAGTTTCCCGGGTGGGTATGGCTACACCTTC
CASFPGGYGYTF
>once|TRBD2|TRBV29-1|TRBJ2-1
TGCAGCGTTAAGGGCGTGGGGAGGGCCTCCTACAATGAGCAGTTCTTC
CSVKGVGRASYNEQFF
>-|TRBD2|TRBV27|TRBJ2-2
TGTGCCAGCAGCAAACACGGACTAGCGGGGGCCAAAGGGACGGCCGGGGAGCTGTTTTTT
CASSKHGLAGAKGTAGELFF
>-|-|TRBV12-3/TRBV12-4|TRBJ1-1
TGTGCCAGCAGTTTACTAGAGAACACTGAAGCTTTCTTT
CASSLLENTEAFF
>once|-|TRBV5-4|TRBJ2-7
TGTGCCAGCAGCTCCAGGTTAGATCGAGCCGCCTACGAGCAGTACTTC
CASSSRLDRAAYEQYF
>-|-|TRBV14|TRBJ2-7
TGTGCCAGCAGCCAAGAGCCAGGAGGGGCCTACGAGCAGTACTTC
CASSQEPGGAYEQYF
>once|TRBD1|TRBV28|TRBJ1-2
TGTGCCAGCAGCACGACAGGGCCTAACTATGGCTACACCTTC
CASSTTGPNYGYTF
>-|-|TRBV29-1|TRBJ1-4
TGCAGCGCGATGCGGGGGGCGGAGGAAAAACTGTTTTTT
CSAMRGAEEKLFF
>-|-|TRBV19|TRBJ2-4
TGTGCCAGTAGTCAGGGCCTTAAAAACATTCAGTACTTC
CASSQGLKNIQYF
>-|-|TRBV9|TRBJ1-3
TGTGCCAGCAGCGTAGGGGAGAGCGGAAACACCATATATTTT
CASSVGESGNTIYF
>-|-|TRBV25-1|TRBJ1-4
TGTGCCAGCAGTGAAGCCGGGGGGACTAATGAAAAACTGTTTTTT
CASSEAGGTNEKLFF
>-|-|TRBV19|TRBJ2-1
TGTGCCAGTAGTATAAACGGCGGGGAGAATGAGCAGTTCTTC
CASSINGGENEQFF
>-|-|TRBV7-9|TRBJ1-2
TGTGCCAGCAGCTTACGTCCGCAGGGCACCAACTATGGCTACACCTTC
CASSLRPQGTNYGYTF